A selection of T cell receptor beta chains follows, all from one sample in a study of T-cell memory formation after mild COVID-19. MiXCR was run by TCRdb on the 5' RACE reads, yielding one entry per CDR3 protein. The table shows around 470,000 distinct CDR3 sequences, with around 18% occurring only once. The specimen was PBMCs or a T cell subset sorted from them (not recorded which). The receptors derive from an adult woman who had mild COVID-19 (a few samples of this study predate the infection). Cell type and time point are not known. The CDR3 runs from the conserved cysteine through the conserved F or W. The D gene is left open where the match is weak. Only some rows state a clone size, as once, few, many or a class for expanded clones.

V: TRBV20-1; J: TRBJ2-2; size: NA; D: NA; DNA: TGCAGTGCCTACACCATCTCAGTCACCGGGGAGCTGTTTTTT; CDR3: CSAYTISVTGELFF
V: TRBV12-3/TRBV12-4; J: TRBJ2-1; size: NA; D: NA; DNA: TGTGCCAGCAGTTTAAGCCCAGCATCAGGCTATAAGTTCTTC; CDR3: CASSLSPASGYKFF
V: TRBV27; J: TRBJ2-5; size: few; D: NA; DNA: TGTGCCAGCAGCTGGACAGCCAGACAAGAGACCCAGTACTTC; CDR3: CASSWTARQETQYF
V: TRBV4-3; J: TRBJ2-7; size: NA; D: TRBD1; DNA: TGCGCCAGCAGCCATTCTGGGACAGGGGGTTCCTACGAGCAGTACTTC; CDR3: CASSHSGTGGSYEQYF
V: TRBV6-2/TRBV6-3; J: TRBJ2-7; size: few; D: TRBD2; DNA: TGTGCCAGCAGTTCCGTTAGCGGGAGAGGCTCCTTATACGAGCAGTACTTC; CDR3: CASSSVSGRGSLYEQYF
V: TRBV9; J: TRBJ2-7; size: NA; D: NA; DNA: TGTGCCAGCAGCGGTGGTACTAGCCTAAACTACGAGCAGTACTTC; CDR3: CASSGGTSLNYEQYF
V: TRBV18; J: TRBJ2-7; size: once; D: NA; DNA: TGTGCCAGCTCACTTGGGAAAGGCTACGAGCAGTACTTC; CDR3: CASSLGKGYEQYF
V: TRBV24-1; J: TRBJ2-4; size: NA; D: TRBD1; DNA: TGTGCCACCAGTGATCAGCGACAGGGGCCGACGAACATTCAGTACTTC; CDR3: CATSDQRQGPTNIQYF
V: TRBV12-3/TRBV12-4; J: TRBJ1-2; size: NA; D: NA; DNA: TGTGCCAGCAGTTTTCGGGCACGCGCTAACTATGGCTACACCTTC; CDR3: CASSFRARANYGYTF
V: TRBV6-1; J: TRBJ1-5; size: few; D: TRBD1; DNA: TGTGCCAGCACCTCGGGACAGTTCAATCAGCCCCAGCATTTT; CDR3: CASTSGQFNQPQHF